These 3 T cell receptor beta chains were all obtained from the same sample, sequenced in a study of blood T cell repertoires in COVID-19. Assay used: immunoSEQ multiplex PCR; TCRdb lists only in-frame clones, some missing. Among approximately 53,000 clones listed, over 90% were seen once. Source material: peripheral blood. The receptors derive from a woman older than 75 with acute or convalescent COVID-19.

This clone was seen just once. The chain couples TRBV7-9 to TRBJ2-1; 7 bases match TRBD2. Germline V CDR1 and CDR2: SEHNR, FQNEAQ (reference sequence). After removal of 2 bases from V and 9 bases from J, the junction contained 16 bases not matched to a gene. The CDR3 is 17 amino acids. The CDR3 reads CASSLRRGIRGHGEQFF. CDR3 bases: TGTGCCAGCAGCTTAAGGCGGGGGATAAGGGGCCACGGTGAGCAGTTCTTC.

J is TRBJ2-1 and V is TRBV9; 10 positions agree with TRBD2. CDR1 SGDLS and CDR2 YYNGEE come from the germline V gene. V was pared by 4 bases and J by 6 bases, with 4 bases of the junction left unmatched. The CDR3 has 14 residues. CDR3 amino acids: CASSPRTSGNEQFF. CDR3 DNA: TGTGCCAGCAGCCCAAGGACTAGCGGCAATGAGCAGTTCTTC.

This clone was counted a single time. This chain connects TRBV4-3 to TRBJ1-4; 9 positions agree with TRBD1. Germline V lookup: CDR1 LGHNA, CDR2 YSLEER. V lost 6 bases, J lost 8 bases, and 10 bases stayed unmatched. This CDR3 has 15 amino acids. The CDR3: CASRADRGNGEKLFF. CDR3 DNA sequence: TGCGCCAGCAGGGCTGACAGGGGGAACGGAGAAAAACTGTTTTTT.